This T cell receptor (beta chain) was sequenced for a study of T cells after yellow fever vaccination. At the level of the study: The fractions with low cell numbers were processed using SMART-Seq v4 Ultra Low Input. Study-wide results and limits: A weaker but faster secondary response was observed, peaking on day 5 versus 15.

This clonotype was seen only a few times. What it recognizes is unknown. Deletions cut 3 bases from V and 5 bases from J, with 24 bases between. Germline assignment: CDR1 SGHAT and CDR2 FQDESV (reference sequence). The length of the CDR3 is 18 residues. TCRdb re-called the 5' RACE reads through MiXCR, storing one row per CDR3 protein. The profile shows more than 450,000 distinct CDR3 sequences, about a fifth of them singletons. The receptor was derived from a man aged 18 to 29 who received the YFV17D yellow fever vaccine. This chain links TRBV11-1 with TRBJ2-3; D might be TRBD1 (6 bases). The sequencing here drew on PBMCs, taken around 3 weeks after the first yellow fever vaccination. CDR3 protein: CASSFGFRGGMGGDTQYF. The CDR3 DNA is TGTGCCAGCAGCTTTGGGTTCCGAGGGGGTATGGGTGGAGATACGCAGTATTTT.